This TCR beta chain was observed in a study of spatial heterogeneity in lung cancer. Trimming removed 7 bases from V and 6 bases from J, with 8 bases in between. The CDR3 sequence is 11 residues long. This clonotype has a handful of counts. Described time point: blood at routine non-recurrence follow-up after resection. TCRdb re-called the 5' RACE reads with MiXCR, one entry per CDR3 protein. The sample consists of approximately 93,000 distinct CDR3 sequences, approximately 20% of them appearing once. This chain uses TRBV12-3 or TRBV12-4 with TRBJ2-3, with D unclear. The source material was PBMCs, sampled at follow-up. This TCR was sampled from a male donor with early-stage non-small cell lung cancer. The CDR3 is CASTVTDTQYF. The CDR3 region has the DNA TGTGCCAGCACCGTTACGGATACGCAGTATTTT.